Listed below are T cell receptor beta chains from one sample, sequenced in a study of blood T cell repertoires in COVID-19. The data were produced by immunoSEQ multiplex PCR, yet TCRdb's version contains in-frame clones alone and is incomplete. The sample shows 350,000 to 450,000 clones, roughly 90% of them seen only once. The material sequenced was PBMCs or T cells enriched from blood (not recorded which). These receptor sequences come from a woman under 40 who had recovered from COVID-19. Each CDR3 is given with its conserved first and last residue. Each record gives: V gene, clone size, D gene, J gene, CDR3 DNA, CDR3 protein. A D gene is named only where the DNA matches it firmly. Only some rows state a clone size, as once, few, many or a class for expanded clones.

v_call: TRBV3-1/TRBV3-2; clone_size: few; d_call: .; j_call: TRBJ1-1; cdr3_nt: TGTGCCAGCAGCCCGGCGGGGGCGGAAGTAGCTTTCTTT; cdr3_aa: CASSPAGAEVAFF
v_call: TRBV18; clone_size: .; d_call: TRBD1; j_call: TRBJ1-2; cdr3_nt: TGTGCCAGCTCACCTTTACAGGGGGCGCCCCGGCCGGGGGGCTACACCTTC; cdr3_aa: CASSPLQGAPRPGGYTF
v_call: TRBV13; clone_size: .; d_call: TRBD1; j_call: TRBJ2-7; cdr3_nt: TGTGCCAGCAGCGGATCCGGGACAGGGTCCTACGAGCAGTACTTC; cdr3_aa: CASSGSGTGSYEQYF
v_call: TRBV4-2; clone_size: many; d_call: .; j_call: TRBJ2-7; cdr3_nt: TGTGCCAGCAGCCCAACCAGTTTCGACGAGCAGTACTTC; cdr3_aa: CASSPTSFDEQYF
v_call: TRBV30; clone_size: few; d_call: .; j_call: TRBJ2-2; cdr3_nt: TGTGCCTGGAGTGTAATCGTTTTCTCCGGGGAGCTGTTTTTT; cdr3_aa: CAWSVIVFSGELFF
v_call: TRBV18; clone_size: .; d_call: TRBD1; j_call: TRBJ2-3; cdr3_nt: TGTGCCAGCGCGGACAGGGGGCCCGCAGATACGCAGTATTTT; cdr3_aa: CASADRGPADTQYF
v_call: TRBV7-7; clone_size: .; d_call: TRBD1; j_call: TRBJ2-4; cdr3_nt: TGTGCTAGCAGCTTACCGACGGGGACAGGGGGCTTCGTCATTCAGTACTTC; cdr3_aa: CASSLPTGTGGFVIQYF
v_call: TRBV2; clone_size: once; d_call: .; j_call: TRBJ2-1; cdr3_nt: TGTGCCAGCAGGGGGGGAGAGCAGTTCTTC; cdr3_aa: CASRGGEQFF
v_call: TRBV21-1; clone_size: .; d_call: .; j_call: TRBJ2-7; cdr3_nt: TGTGCCAGCAGCAAATTTTCACGGGATTCAACAGCCTCTTACTCCTACGAGCAGTACTTC; cdr3_aa: CASSKFSRDSTASYSYEQYF
v_call: TRBV2; clone_size: .; d_call: .; j_call: TRBJ1-2; cdr3_nt: TGTGCCAGCAGTGTCCCACGGGACACCCGATTGAATGGCTACACCTTC; cdr3_aa: CASSVPRDTRLNGYTF
v_call: TRBV28; clone_size: .; d_call: .; j_call: TRBJ2-1; cdr3_nt: TGTGCCAGCCGGGGGAGCTCCTACAATGAGCAGTTCTTC; cdr3_aa: CASRGSSYNEQFF
v_call: TRBV7-2; clone_size: .; d_call: TRBD2; j_call: TRBJ2-3; cdr3_nt: TGTGCCAGCAGCTTAAGCGGGGTCACCACAGATACGCAGTATTTT; cdr3_aa: CASSLSGVTTDTQYF
v_call: TRBV29-1; clone_size: .; d_call: TRBD2; j_call: TRBJ2-3; cdr3_nt: TGCAGCGTCGACCCCCCCTGGGGGGGTACAGATACGCAGTATTTT; cdr3_aa: CSVDPPWGGTDTQYF
v_call: TRBV3-1/TRBV3-2; clone_size: .; d_call: .; j_call: TRBJ2-3; cdr3_nt: TGTGCCACCTCCCCCACCGGACAGTCTTATCGGGCGGATACGCAGTATTTT; cdr3_aa: CATSPTGQSYRADTQYF
v_call: TRBV9; clone_size: .; d_call: .; j_call: TRBJ1-1; cdr3_nt: TGTGCCAGCAGCGTTGCCAGTATGAACACTGAAGCTTTCTTT; cdr3_aa: CASSVASMNTEAFF
v_call: TRBV19; clone_size: .; d_call: .; j_call: TRBJ1-5; cdr3_nt: TGTGCCAGTGCGGATAGGTCCCAGCATTTT; cdr3_aa: CASADRSQHF
v_call: TRBV18; clone_size: .; d_call: .; j_call: TRBJ1-1; cdr3_nt: TGTGCCAGCTCACCGGGTCGGGAAGGTGAAGCTTTCTTT; cdr3_aa: CASSPGREGEAFF
v_call: TRBV19; clone_size: .; d_call: .; j_call: TRBJ1-2; cdr3_nt: TGTGCCAGTAGTATAAGTCTGGGCCAGGGCTACACCTTC; cdr3_aa: CASSISLGQGYTF
v_call: TRBV19; clone_size: .; d_call: .; j_call: TRBJ1-3; cdr3_nt: TGTGCCAGTAGCCAGCAGGGACATAACAGAAACACCATATATTTT; cdr3_aa: CASSQQGHNRNTIYF
v_call: TRBV19; clone_size: .; d_call: TRBD1; j_call: TRBJ1-2; cdr3_nt: TGTGCCAGTAGTACGACCGGGACAGGGGTCTTTGGCTACACCTTC; cdr3_aa: CASSTTGTGVFGYTF
v_call: TRBV5-5; clone_size: .; d_call: .; j_call: TRBJ1-2; cdr3_nt: TGTGCCAGCAGCTTTAGGGGGGGTAATGGCTACACCTTC; cdr3_aa: CASSFRGGNGYTF
v_call: TRBV4-1; clone_size: .; d_call: TRBD1; j_call: TRBJ1-5; cdr3_nt: TGCGCCAGCAGCCAAGTTTCAGGGGGTTCAGGTCAGCCCCAGCATTTT; cdr3_aa: CASSQVSGGSGQPQHF
v_call: TRBV19; clone_size: .; d_call: .; j_call: TRBJ1-5; cdr3_nt: TGTGCCAGTAGTATCCAAAATCAGCCCCAGCATTTT; cdr3_aa: CASSIQNQPQHF
v_call: TRBV11-3; clone_size: .; d_call: .; j_call: TRBJ2-1; cdr3_nt: TGTGCCAGCAGCCCCCTCCGGGACTCACCTTACAATGAGCAGTTCTTC; cdr3_aa: CASSPLRDSPYNEQFF
v_call: TRBV11-2; clone_size: .; d_call: TRBD1; j_call: TRBJ2-7; cdr3_nt: TGTGCCAGCACCCCACCCACAGGGGGCATCTACGAGCAGTACTTC; cdr3_aa: CASTPPTGGIYEQYF
v_call: TRBV9; clone_size: .; d_call: .; j_call: TRBJ2-1; cdr3_nt: TGTGCCAGCAGCAGAATAGGGGCGCGGGATACCTACAATGAGCAGTTCTTC; cdr3_aa: CASSRIGARDTYNEQFF
v_call: TRBV7-8; clone_size: .; d_call: TRBD1; j_call: TRBJ1-1; cdr3_nt: TGTGCCAGCAGCTTAGGACAGGGGGTTGCTTTCTTT; cdr3_aa: CASSLGQGVAFF
v_call: TRBV30; clone_size: .; d_call: .; j_call: TRBJ2-3; cdr3_nt: TGTGCCTGGAGTCTTGCGGGTCCCACAGATACGCAGTATTTT; cdr3_aa: CAWSLAGPTDTQYF
v_call: TRBV28; clone_size: .; d_call: .; j_call: TRBJ1-1; cdr3_nt: TGTGCCAGCAGTACCCAGTCCTCAGGGAACACTGAAGCTTTCTTT; cdr3_aa: CASSTQSSGNTEAFF
v_call: TRBV10-3; clone_size: .; d_call: TRBD2; j_call: TRBJ2-3; cdr3_nt: TGTGCCATCAGTGGATGGGCGGGAGTGATGGATACGCAGTATTTT; cdr3_aa: CAISGWAGVMDTQYF
v_call: TRBV19; clone_size: .; d_call: .; j_call: TRBJ1-5; cdr3_nt: TGTGCCAGTAGTAGGCCCCATAGCAATCAGCCCCAGCATTTT; cdr3_aa: CASSRPHSNQPQHF
v_call: TRBV19; clone_size: .; d_call: TRBD2; j_call: TRBJ2-3; cdr3_nt: TGTGCCAGTGGGATAGCGGGGGGAACAGATACGCAGTATTTT; cdr3_aa: CASGIAGGTDTQYF
v_call: TRBV5-1; clone_size: .; d_call: .; j_call: TRBJ1-2; cdr3_nt: TGCGCCAGCAGCTTGGAAACGAGGATGGGTGGCTACACCTTC; cdr3_aa: CASSLETRMGGYTF
v_call: TRBV4-2; clone_size: .; d_call: TRBD2; j_call: TRBJ2-3; cdr3_nt: TGTGCCAGCAGCCAACCACTAGCGGGAGGGCTGCCAGATACGCAGTATTTT; cdr3_aa: CASSQPLAGGLPDTQYF
v_call: TRBV19; clone_size: .; d_call: .; j_call: TRBJ1-2; cdr3_nt: TGTGCCAGTACCTTACTTCAGGCTAACTATGGCTACACCTTC; cdr3_aa: CASTLLQANYGYTF
v_call: TRBV5-1; clone_size: .; d_call: .; j_call: TRBJ1-1; cdr3_nt: TGCGCCAGCAGCTTAACCGGGTCCATTTTTAGTGAAGCTTTCTTT; cdr3_aa: CASSLTGSIFSEAFF
v_call: TRBV9; clone_size: .; d_call: TRBD1; j_call: TRBJ1-6; cdr3_nt: TGTGCCAGCAGTAGACAGGGGGCTGATTCACCCCTCCACTTT; cdr3_aa: CASSRQGADSPLHF
v_call: TRBV28; clone_size: .; d_call: .; j_call: TRBJ1-5; cdr3_nt: TGTGCCAGCAGTTCCCGGGGGTGGAACAATCAGCCCCAGCATTTT; cdr3_aa: CASSSRGWNNQPQHF
v_call: TRBV6-5; clone_size: .; d_call: .; j_call: TRBJ1-5; cdr3_nt: TGTGCCAGCAGCAAGGGGTACGATCAGCCCCAGCATTTT; cdr3_aa: CASSKGYDQPQHF